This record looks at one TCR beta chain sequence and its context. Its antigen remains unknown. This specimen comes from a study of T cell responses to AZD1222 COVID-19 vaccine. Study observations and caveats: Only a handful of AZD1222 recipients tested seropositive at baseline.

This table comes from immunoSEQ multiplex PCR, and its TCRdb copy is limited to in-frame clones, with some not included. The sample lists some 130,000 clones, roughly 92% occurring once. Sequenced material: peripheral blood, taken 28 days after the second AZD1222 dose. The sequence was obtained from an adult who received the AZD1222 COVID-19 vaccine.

CDR3 residues: CATSERITQYF. CDR3 sequence (DNA): TGTGCCACCAGTGAGCGAATTACGCAGTATTTT. This chain links TRBV24-1 with TRBJ2-3; D remains ambiguous. There are 11 residues in the CDR3. The germline CDR1 and CDR2 sequences are KGHDR and SFDVKD. V shed 4 bases and J shed 8 bases, with 6 bases lying between them.